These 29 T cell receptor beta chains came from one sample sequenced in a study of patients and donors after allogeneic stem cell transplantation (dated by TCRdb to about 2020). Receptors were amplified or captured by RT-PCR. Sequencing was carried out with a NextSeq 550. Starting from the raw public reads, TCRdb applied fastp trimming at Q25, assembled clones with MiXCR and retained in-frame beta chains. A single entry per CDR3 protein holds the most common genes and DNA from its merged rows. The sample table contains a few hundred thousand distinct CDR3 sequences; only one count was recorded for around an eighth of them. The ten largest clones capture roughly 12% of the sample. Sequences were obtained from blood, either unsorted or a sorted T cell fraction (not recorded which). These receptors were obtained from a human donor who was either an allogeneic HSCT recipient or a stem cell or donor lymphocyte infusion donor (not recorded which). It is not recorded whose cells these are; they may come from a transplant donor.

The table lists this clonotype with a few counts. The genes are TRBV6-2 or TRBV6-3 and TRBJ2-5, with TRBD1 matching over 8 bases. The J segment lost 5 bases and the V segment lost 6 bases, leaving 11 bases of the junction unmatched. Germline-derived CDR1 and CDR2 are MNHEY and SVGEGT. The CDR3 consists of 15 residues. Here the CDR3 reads CASRTTTRDRETQYF. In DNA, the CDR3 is TGTGCCAGCAGAACAACTACCCGGGACAGGGAGACCCAGTACTTC.

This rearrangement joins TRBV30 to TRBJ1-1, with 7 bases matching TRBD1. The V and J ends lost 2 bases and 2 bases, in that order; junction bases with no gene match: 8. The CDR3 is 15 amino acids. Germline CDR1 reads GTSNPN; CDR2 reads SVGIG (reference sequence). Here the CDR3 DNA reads TGTGCCTGGAGTACCCCACAGGGGATTAACACTGAAGCTTTCTTT. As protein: CAWSTPQGINTEAFF.

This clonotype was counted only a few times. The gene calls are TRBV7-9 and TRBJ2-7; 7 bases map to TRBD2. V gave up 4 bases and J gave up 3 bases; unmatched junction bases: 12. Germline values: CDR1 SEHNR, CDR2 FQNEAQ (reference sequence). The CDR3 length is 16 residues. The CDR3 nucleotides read TGTGCCAGCAGCTCCAACCGCGGGACTATCCACTACGAGCAGTACTTC. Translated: CASSSNRGTIHYEQYF.

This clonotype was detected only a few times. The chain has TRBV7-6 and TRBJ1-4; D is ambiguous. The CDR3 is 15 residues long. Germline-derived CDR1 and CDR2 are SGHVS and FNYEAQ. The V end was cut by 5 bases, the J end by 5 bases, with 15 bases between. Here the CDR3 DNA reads TGTGCCAGCAGCCCCCGCGGAGGCCTGAATGAAAAACTGTTTTTT. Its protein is CASSPRGGLNEKLFF.

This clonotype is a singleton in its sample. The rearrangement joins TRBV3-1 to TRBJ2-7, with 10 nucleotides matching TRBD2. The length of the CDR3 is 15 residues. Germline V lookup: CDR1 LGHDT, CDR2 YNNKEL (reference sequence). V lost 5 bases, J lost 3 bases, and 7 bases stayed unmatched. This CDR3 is CASSGHLAGVYEQYF. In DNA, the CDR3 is TGTGCCAGCAGCGGTCACCTAGCGGGGGTCTACGAGCAGTACTTC.

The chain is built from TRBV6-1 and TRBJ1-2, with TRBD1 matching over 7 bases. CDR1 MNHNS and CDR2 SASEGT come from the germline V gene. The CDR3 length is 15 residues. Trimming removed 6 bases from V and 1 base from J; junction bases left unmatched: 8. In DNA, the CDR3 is TGTGCCAGCAGGCGAACAGGGGTTTTTAACTATGGCTACACCTTC. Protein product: CASRRTGVFNYGYTF.

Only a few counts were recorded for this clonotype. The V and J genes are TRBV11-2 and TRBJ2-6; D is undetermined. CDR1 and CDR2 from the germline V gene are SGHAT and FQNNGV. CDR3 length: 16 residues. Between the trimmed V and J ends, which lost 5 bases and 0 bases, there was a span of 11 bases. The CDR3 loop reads CASSGQTYSGANVLTF. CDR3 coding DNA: TGTGCCAGCAGCGGGCAGACCTACTCTGGGGCCAACGTCCTGACTTTC.

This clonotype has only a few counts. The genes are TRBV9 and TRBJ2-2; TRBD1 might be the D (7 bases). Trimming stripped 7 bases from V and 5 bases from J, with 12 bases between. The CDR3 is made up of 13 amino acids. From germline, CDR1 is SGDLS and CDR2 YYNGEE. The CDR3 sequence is CASGAGGTGELFF. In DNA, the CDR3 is TGTGCCAGCGGGGCAGGGGGGACCGGGGAGCTGTTTTTT.

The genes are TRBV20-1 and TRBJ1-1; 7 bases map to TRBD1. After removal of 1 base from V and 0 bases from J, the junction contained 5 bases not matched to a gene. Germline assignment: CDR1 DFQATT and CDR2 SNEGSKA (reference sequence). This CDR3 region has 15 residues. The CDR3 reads CSARGKTGLNTEAFF. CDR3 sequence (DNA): TGCAGTGCTAGAGGCAAGACAGGGTTGAACACTGAAGCTTTCTTT.

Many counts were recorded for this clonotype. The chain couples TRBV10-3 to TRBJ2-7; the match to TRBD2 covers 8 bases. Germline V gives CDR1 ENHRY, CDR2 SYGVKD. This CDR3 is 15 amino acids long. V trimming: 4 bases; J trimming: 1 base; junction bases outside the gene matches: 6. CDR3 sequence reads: CAISGAGGVSYEQYF. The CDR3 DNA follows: TGTGCCATCAGTGGGGCGGGGGGAGTATCCTACGAGCAGTACTTC.

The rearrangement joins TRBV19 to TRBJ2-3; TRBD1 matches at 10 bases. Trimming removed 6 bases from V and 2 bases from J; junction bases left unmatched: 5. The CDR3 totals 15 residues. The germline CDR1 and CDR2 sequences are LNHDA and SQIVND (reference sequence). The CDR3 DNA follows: TGTGCCAGTAGCCCGACAGGGGGCTACACAGATACGCAGTATTTT. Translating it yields CASSPTGGYTDTQYF.

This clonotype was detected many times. The CDR3 region has the DNA TGTGCCAGCAGCCGATATGGGGAGACCCAGTACTTC. Encoded protein: CASSRYGETQYF. The chain combines TRBV14 with TRBJ2-5; D gene unclear. The CDR3 spans 12 residues. Trimming pared 4 bases from V and 5 bases from J, leaving 8 bases between. Germline V gene data show CDR1 as SGHDN and CDR2 as FVKESK. Full variable domain (missing parts from reference TRBV14 and TRBJ2-5): EAGVTQFPSHSVIEKGQTVTLRCDPISGHDNLYWYRRVMGKEIKFLLHFVKESKQDESGMPNNRFLAERTGGTYSTLKVQPAELEDSGVYFCASSRYGETQYFGPGTRLLVL.

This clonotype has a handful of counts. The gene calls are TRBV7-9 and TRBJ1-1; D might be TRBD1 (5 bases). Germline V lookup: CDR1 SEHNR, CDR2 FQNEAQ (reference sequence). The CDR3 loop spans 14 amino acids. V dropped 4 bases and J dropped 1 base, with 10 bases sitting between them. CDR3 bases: TGTGCCAGCAGCTCTGGGGCCTCGAACACTGAAGCTTTCTTT. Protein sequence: CASSSGASNTEAFF.

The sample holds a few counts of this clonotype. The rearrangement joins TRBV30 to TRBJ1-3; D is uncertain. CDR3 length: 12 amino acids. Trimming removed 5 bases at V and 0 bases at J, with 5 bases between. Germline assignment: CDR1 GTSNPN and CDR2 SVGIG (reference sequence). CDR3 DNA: TGTGCCTGGGATGGCTCTGGAAACACCATATATTTT. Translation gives CAWDGSGNTIYF.

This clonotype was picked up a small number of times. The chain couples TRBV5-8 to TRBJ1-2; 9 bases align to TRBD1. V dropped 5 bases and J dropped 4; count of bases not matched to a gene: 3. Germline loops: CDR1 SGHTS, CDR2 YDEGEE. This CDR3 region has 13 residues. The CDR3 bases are TGTGCCAGCAGAAGGACAGGGGTCTATGGCTACACCTTC. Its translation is CASRRTGVYGYTF.

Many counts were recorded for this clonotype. CDR3 loop: CASSLGATDTQYF. The CDR3 DNA sequence: TGTGCCAGCAGCTTGGGAGCTACAGATACGCAGTATTTT. This chain connects TRBV5-6 to TRBJ2-3; D unresolved. Between the trimmed V and J ends, which lost 0 bases and 3 bases, there was a span of 5 bases. Germline-derived CDR1 and CDR2 are SGHDT and YYEEEE. This CDR3 region has 13 residues.

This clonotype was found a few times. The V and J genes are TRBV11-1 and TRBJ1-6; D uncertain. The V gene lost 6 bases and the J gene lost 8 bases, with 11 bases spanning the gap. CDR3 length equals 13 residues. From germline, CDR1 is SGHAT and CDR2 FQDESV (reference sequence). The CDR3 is CASRRKGDSPLHF. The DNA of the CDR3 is TGTGCCAGCAGAAGAAAGGGCGATTCACCCCTCCACTTT.

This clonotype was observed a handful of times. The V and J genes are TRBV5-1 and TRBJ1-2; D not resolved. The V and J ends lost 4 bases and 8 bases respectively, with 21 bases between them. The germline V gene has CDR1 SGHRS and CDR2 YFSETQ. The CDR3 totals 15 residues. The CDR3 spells CASSIGNEPAQGYTF. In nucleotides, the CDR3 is TGCGCCAGCAGCATTGGCAACGAACCGGCGCAGGGCTACACCTTC.

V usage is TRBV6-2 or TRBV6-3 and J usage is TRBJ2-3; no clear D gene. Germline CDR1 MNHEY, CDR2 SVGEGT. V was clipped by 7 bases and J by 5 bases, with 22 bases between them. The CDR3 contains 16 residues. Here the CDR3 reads CASTKAAPLDGDTQYF. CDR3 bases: TGTGCCAGCACTAAGGCCGCGCCCCTGGATGGAGATACGCAGTATTTT.

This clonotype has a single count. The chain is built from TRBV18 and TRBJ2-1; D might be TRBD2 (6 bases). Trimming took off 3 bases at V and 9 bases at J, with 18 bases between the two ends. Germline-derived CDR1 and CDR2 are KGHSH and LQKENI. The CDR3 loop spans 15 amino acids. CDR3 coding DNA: TGTGCCAGCTCACCGACACCGGGAGAACTGGGTGAGCAGTTCTTC. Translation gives CASSPTPGELGEQFF.

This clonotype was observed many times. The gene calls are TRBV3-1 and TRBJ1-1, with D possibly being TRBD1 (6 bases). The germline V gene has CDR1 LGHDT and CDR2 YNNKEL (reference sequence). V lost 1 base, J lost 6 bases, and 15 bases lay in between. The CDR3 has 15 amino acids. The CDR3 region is CASSQGTVGTAEAFF. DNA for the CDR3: TGTGCCAGCAGCCAAGGGACAGTCGGGACCGCTGAAGCTTTCTTT. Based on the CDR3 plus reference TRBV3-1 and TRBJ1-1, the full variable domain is DTAVSQTPKYLVTQMGNDKSIKCEQNLGHDTMYWYKQDSKKFLKIMFSYNNKELIINETVPNRFSPKSPDKAHLNLHINSLELGDSAVYFCASSQGTVGTAEAFFGQGTRLTVV.

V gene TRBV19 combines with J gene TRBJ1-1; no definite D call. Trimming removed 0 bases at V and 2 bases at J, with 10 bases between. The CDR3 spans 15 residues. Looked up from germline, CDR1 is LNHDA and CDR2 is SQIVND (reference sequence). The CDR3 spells CASSIEGGSNTEAFF. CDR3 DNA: TGTGCCAGTAGTATAGAAGGTGGCAGTAACACTGAAGCTTTCTTT.

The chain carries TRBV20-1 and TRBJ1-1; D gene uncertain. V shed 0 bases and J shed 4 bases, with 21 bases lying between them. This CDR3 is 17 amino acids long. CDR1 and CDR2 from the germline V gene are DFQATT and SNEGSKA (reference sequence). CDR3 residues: CSARDHRAQNWGTEAFF. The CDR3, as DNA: TGCAGTGCTAGAGATCACCGGGCCCAAAATTGGGGCACTGAAGCTTTCTTT.

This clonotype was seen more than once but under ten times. CDR3 loop: CASTDREVGYTF. In nucleotides, the CDR3 is TGTGCCAGTACCGACAGGGAAGTGGGCTACACCTTC. The chain recombines TRBV19 with TRBJ1-2, with 7 nucleotides matching TRBD1. With V trimmed by 7 bases and J by 8 bases, 7 bases remained unmatched. The CDR3 has 12 residues. Germline CDR1 and CDR2: LNHDA and SQIVND (reference sequence).

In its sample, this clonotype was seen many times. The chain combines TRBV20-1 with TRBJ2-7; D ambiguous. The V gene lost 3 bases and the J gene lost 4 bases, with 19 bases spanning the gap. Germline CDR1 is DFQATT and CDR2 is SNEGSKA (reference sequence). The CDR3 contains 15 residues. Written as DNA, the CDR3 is TGCAGTGCTAGTAGACGCACCTTTAGTAGTTACGAGCAGTACTTC. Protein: CSASRRTFSSYEQYF.

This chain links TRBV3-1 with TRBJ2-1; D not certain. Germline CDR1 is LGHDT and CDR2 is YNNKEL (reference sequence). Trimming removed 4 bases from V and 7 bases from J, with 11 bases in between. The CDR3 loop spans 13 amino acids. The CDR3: CASSRGRSNEQFF. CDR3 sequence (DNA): TGTGCCAGCAGCCGCGGTAGGTCAAATGAGCAGTTCTTC.

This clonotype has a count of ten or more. CDR3 bases: TGTGCCACCAGCAGAGAGGCTTTAAGTGGCACAGATACGCAGTATTTT. Translation: CATSREALSGTDTQYF. The chain is built from TRBV15 and TRBJ2-3, with D unclear. Germline V gene lookup returns CDR1 LNHNV and CDR2 YYDKDF (reference sequence). This CDR3 is 16 amino acids long. With 0 bases removed from V and 1 base from J, the gap between germline ends came to 11 bases.

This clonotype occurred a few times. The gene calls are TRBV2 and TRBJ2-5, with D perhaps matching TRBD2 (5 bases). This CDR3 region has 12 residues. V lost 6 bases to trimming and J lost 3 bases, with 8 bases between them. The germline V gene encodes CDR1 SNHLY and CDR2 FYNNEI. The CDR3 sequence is CASREGKETQYF. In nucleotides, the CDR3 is TGTGCCAGCAGAGAGGGCAAAGAGACCCAGTACTTC.

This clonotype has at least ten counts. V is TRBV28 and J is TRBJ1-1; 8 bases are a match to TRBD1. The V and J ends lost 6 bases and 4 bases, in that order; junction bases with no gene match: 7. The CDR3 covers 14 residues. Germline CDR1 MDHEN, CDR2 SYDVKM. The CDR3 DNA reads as TGTGCCAGCAGGTCGACAGGGGCGAGCACTGAAGCTTTCTTT. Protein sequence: CASRSTGASTEAFF.